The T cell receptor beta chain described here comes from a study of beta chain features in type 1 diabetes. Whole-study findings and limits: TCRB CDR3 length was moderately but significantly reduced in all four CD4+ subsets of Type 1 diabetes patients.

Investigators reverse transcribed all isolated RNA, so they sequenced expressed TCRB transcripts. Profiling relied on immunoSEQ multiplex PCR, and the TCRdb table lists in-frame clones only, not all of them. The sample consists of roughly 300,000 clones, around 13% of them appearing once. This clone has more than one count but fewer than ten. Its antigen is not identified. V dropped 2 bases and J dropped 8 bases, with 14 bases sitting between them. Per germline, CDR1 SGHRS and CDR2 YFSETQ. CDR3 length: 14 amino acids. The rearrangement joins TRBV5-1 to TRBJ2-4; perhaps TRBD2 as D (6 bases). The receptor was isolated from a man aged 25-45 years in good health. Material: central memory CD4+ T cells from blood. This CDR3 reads CASSFRGGEDIQYF. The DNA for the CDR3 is TGCGCCAGCAGCTTTAGGGGAGGAGAGGACATTCAGTACTTC.